These T cell receptor beta chains were read from a single sample in a study of blood T cell repertoires in COVID-19. The protocol was immunoSEQ multiplex PCR, while the TCRdb copy is restricted to in-frame clones and leaves out a portion. Here the sample spans about 140,000 clones, about three quarters being singletons. Sample: PBMCs or T cells enriched from blood (not recorded which). The receptors stem from a woman between 45 and 65 years old who had recovered from COVID-19. CDR3s include the opening cysteine and the closing phenylalanine or tryptophan. The order of the fields is D gene, V gene, J gene, clone size, CDR3 protein, CDR3 DNA. A D gene is named only where the DNA matches it firmly. Clone sizes are given selectively: once, few, many, or a class where the clone is expanded.

TRBD1	TRBV5-1	TRBJ2-2	-	CASSLGQGNTGELFF	TGCGCCAGCAGCTTGGGACAGGGGAACACCGGGGAGCTGTTTTTT
TRBD2	TRBV9	TRBJ2-1	-	CASSVFGGSENDEQFF	TGTGCCAGCAGCGTATTTGGCGGGAGTGAAAACGATGAGCAGTTCTTC
-	TRBV12-3/TRBV12-4	TRBJ1-2	-	CASSLVRVSGYTF	TGTGCCAGCAGTTTAGTCAGGGTTTCCGGCTACACCTTC
-	TRBV4-1	TRBJ2-1	-	CASSQELDNEQFF	TGCGCCAGCAGCCAAGAATTAGACAATGAGCAGTTCTTC
TRBD1	TRBV6-5	TRBJ1-1	-	CASSLSPGQGTEAFF	TGTGCCAGCAGTCTTTCTCCGGGACAGGGGACTGAAGCTTTCTTT
-	TRBV11-2	TRBJ2-5	-	CASSPRTFRETQYF	TGTGCCAGCAGCCCACGCACCTTCCGGGAGACCCAGTACTTC
TRBD1	TRBV30	TRBJ1-4	-	CAWNKGTDEKLFF	TGTGCCTGGAATAAGGGGACAGATGAAAAACTGTTTTTT
TRBD1	TRBV19	TRBJ1-2	-	CASSTAGTGGDGYTF	TGTGCCAGTAGTACCGCCGGGACAGGGGGCGATGGCTACACCTTC
-	TRBV6-5	TRBJ2-1	-	CASIFDSTIYNEQFF	TGTGCCAGCATTTTCGACTCTACCATCTACAATGAGCAGTTCTTC
-	TRBV9	TRBJ2-5	-	CASSGGHEYQETQYF	TGTGCCAGCAGCGGAGGGCACGAGTACCAAGAGACCCAGTACTTC
-	TRBV5-5	TRBJ2-3	-	CASSPQVPDTQYF	TGTGCCAGCAGCCCGCAGGTCCCAGATACGCAGTATTTT
-	TRBV11-2	TRBJ1-1	-	CASSLGQNTEAFF	TGTGCCAGCAGCCTTGGACAGAACACTGAAGCTTTCTTT
-	TRBV7-9	TRBJ1-2	-	CASSLNMVRVSGYTF	TGTGCCAGCAGCTTAAATATGGTCCGGGTGAGCGGCTACACCTTC
-	TRBV28	TRBJ1-5	-	CATSRTTGNQPQHF	TGTGCCACCTCCCGGACAACAGGCAATCAGCCCCAGCATTTT
-	TRBV7-9	TRBJ1-6	-	CASSLISGLMNSPLHF	TGTGCCAGCAGCTTAATATCTGGGCTGATGAATTCACCCCTCCACTTT
-	TRBV28	TRBJ1-5	-	CASSAQGSQPQHF	TGTGCCAGCAGTGCCCAGGGAAGTCAGCCCCAGCATTTT
TRBD2	TRBV11-3	TRBJ2-2	-	CASSVGLAETGELFF	TGTGCCAGCAGCGTCGGCCTAGCGGAAACCGGGGAGCTGTTTTTT
-	TRBV19	TRBJ1-1	few	CASTTGHRNTEAFF	TGTGCCAGTACTACGGGACATCGAAACACTGAAGCTTTCTTT
TRBD1	TRBV13	TRBJ1-5	-	CASSVRTGANQPQHF	TGTGCCAGCAGCGTCCGGACAGGCGCCAATCAGCCCCAGCATTTT
-	TRBV12-3/TRBV12-4	TRBJ1-2	-	CASSFSSDGYTF	TGTGCCAGCAGTTTTAGCTCGGATGGCTACACCTTC
-	TRBV9	TRBJ2-3	-	CASSVFSSTDTQYF	TGTGCCAGCAGCGTATTCTCTTCCACAGATACGCAGTATTTT
-	TRBV5-1	TRBJ1-1	-	CASSLSREGEAFF	TGCGCCAGCAGCTTGTCCAGGGAGGGTGAAGCTTTCTTT
-	TRBV7-9	TRBJ2-7	-	CASSLVSGPPNEQYF	TGTGCCAGCAGCTTAGTCAGCGGCCCTCCCAACGAGCAGTACTTC
TRBD1	TRBV6-6	TRBJ1-2	-	CASSYIQGYGYTF	TGTGCCAGCAGTTACATACAGGGGTATGGCTACACCTTC